This is a list of T cell receptor beta chains from one sample in a study of kidney transplant recipient with SARS-CoV-2 infection. TCRdb analysed the reads with MiXCR anew, one entry per CDR3 protein. The sample consists of roughly 230,000 distinct CDR3 sequences, about 28% of them appearing once. Material: a blood sample, obtained at baseline and between days 110 and 120 from a kidney transplant recipient. The source of these receptors is a young adult male patient who had COVID-19 and was a kidney transplant recipient. Some of these T cells may belong to the graft donor. Each CDR3 is given with its conserved first and last residue. Fields, in order: D gene, J gene, clone size, V gene, CDR3 DNA, CDR3 protein. D genes are given only for firm matches. Not every row has a clone size; where given, it reads once, few, many or a size class.

NA TRBJ2-7 many TRBV27 TGTGCCAGCAGTTTGCATGGACACGTCTACGAGCAGTACTTC CASSLHGHVYEQYF
NA TRBJ2-1 once TRBV3-1 TGTGCCAGCAGCCAAGGTGGGGCCCGGAGCTCCTACAATGAGCAGTTCTTC CASSQGGARSSYNEQFF
TRBD1 TRBJ2-7 many TRBV14 TGTGCCAGCAGCCAAGTCAGGGGGCGGTACGAGCAGTACTTC CASSQVRGRYEQYF
NA TRBJ2-2 many TRBV29-1 TGCAGCGTTTACAGTAGGAGGGCACGCGGGGAGCTGTTTTTT CSVYSRRARGELFF
NA TRBJ1-2 many TRBV6-5 TGTGCCAGCAGTTACAGGGACTCTATGCGAAAGACCTATGGCTACACCTTC CASSYRDSMRKTYGYTF
NA TRBJ1-2 many TRBV5-4 TGTGCCAGCTTTGGTTCCGTACCAGGAAAGACCTATGGCTACACCTTC CASFGSVPGKTYGYTF
TRBD1 TRBJ2-7 many TRBV20-1 TGCAGTGTTCATCACCCCGGGACAGGATCCTACGAGCAGTACTTC CSVHHPGTGSYEQYF
NA TRBJ2-1 NA TRBV14 TGTGCCAGCAGCCAAGGAGGTAGGCAGGGAGGTTTTTCCAGATACAATGAGCAGTTCTTC CASSQGGRQGGFSRYNEQFF
NA TRBJ2-1 many TRBV3-1 TGTGCCAGCAGCCAAAGTGAGCCTGAGCAGTTCTTC CASSQSEPEQFF
NA TRBJ1-1 many TRBV7-3 TGTGCCAGCAGCAGGGACAACACTGAAGCTTTCTTT CASSRDNTEAFF
NA TRBJ2-1 many TRBV24-1 TGTGCCACCAGTGATCGGGCGCGTGGTCCCTACAATGAGCAGTTCTTC CATSDRARGPYNEQFF
NA TRBJ2-7 many TRBV2 TGTGCCAGCAGTACCGGGACATCTCCCTACGAGCAGTACTTC CASSTGTSPYEQYF
NA TRBJ1-2 many TRBV6-5 TGTGCCAGCAGTTATTGGGTGGAATGTAGAAAGACCTATGGCTACACCTTC CASSYWVECRKTYGYTF
TRBD1 TRBJ1-5 many TRBV27 TGTGCCAGCAGGGACAGGAGCTATCAGCCCCAGCATTTT CASRDRSYQPQHF
NA TRBJ1-1 many TRBV20-1 TGCAGTGCCTTTAGGACAGAGAACACTGAAGCTTTCTTT CSAFRTENTEAFF
NA TRBJ2-2 many TRBV12-3/TRBV12-4 TGTGCCAGCAGCAGACGGTTCGCGAACACCGGGGAGCTGTTTTTT CASSRRFANTGELFF
TRBD2 TRBJ2-4 once TRBV6-4 TGTGCCAGCAATGACTCGTCCCCCGGACTAGGGCCGGCGGACATTCAGTACTTC CASNDSSPGLGPADIQYF
TRBD1 TRBJ1-2 NA TRBV7-3 TGTGCCAGCAGCAAGGACAGGGGCAATGGCTACACCTTC CASSKDRGNGYTF
NA TRBJ1-2 many TRBV19 TGTGCCAGTAGTGAATCGTCGACAAATCGAAAGACCTATGGCTACACCTTC CASSESSTNRKTYGYTF
TRBD1 TRBJ2-4 few TRBV6-2/TRBV6-3 TGTGCCAGCAGTTACTCGACCCTCCTCCTACAGGGGGCAATGGCCAAAAACATTCAGTACTTC CASSYSTLLLQGAMAKNIQYF
NA TRBJ1-2 many TRBV6-8 TGTGCCAGCAGTGACAAACCACGCTCTAGAAAGACCTATGGCTACACCTTC CASSDKPRSRKTYGYTF
NA TRBJ2-1 few TRBV28 TGTGCCAGCAGGGACTCACTCCTTAATGAGCAGTTCTTC CASRDSLLNEQFF
NA TRBJ2-7 few TRBV15 TGTGCCACCAGCAGAGATAAAGAGGGGCGTAGCTCCTACGAGCAGTACTTC CATSRDKEGRSSYEQYF
TRBD1 TRBJ2-1 many TRBV11-2 TGTGCCAGCAGCTTAGTACCCCCGGGACAGGGGGCCTACAATGAGCAGTTCTTC CASSLVPPGQGAYNEQFF
NA TRBJ1-2 many TRBV5-4 TGTGCCAGCGCGATTGGCGTACCAGGAAAGACCTATGGCTACACCTTC CASAIGVPGKTYGYTF
TRBD2 TRBJ2-1 NA TRBV15 TGTGCCACCAGCAGAGAGGGACTAGCGGACAATGAGCAGTTCTTC CATSREGLADNEQFF
TRBD2 TRBJ2-7 many TRBV7-9 TGTGCCAGCAGCCCCGGCGGGAGTACCTACGAGCAGTACTTC CASSPGGSTYEQYF
NA TRBJ1-2 many TRBV11-1 TGTGCCAGCAGCCGTAAGACTAAGGCTGGAAAGACCTATGGCTACACCTTC CASSRKTKAGKTYGYTF
NA TRBJ1-5 many TRBV5-8 TGTGCCAGCAGCTTGCTGTCGGGGGTCAATCAGCCCCAGCATTTT CASSLLSGVNQPQHF
NA TRBJ2-1 NA TRBV29-1 TGCAGCGTTGAAGCAGGCTCCTACAATGAGAAGTTCTTC CSVEAGSYNEKFF
TRBD1 TRBJ2-5 many TRBV6-2/TRBV6-3 TGTGCCAGCAGTTACTCAATATTGACAGGGGGGCAAGAGACCCAGTACTTC CASSYSILTGGQETQYF
TRBD1 TRBJ1-5 many TRBV6-6 TGTGCCAGCACTCAAGGGACAGGAAGCAATCAGCCCCAGCATTTT CASTQGTGSNQPQHF
NA TRBJ1-2 many TRBV2 TGTGCCAGCAGAGGGGCCAACTATGGCTACACCTTC CASRGANYGYTF
NA TRBJ1-2 many TRBV12-3/TRBV12-4 TGTGCCAGCAGTTCGAGAAGCAGCTTCCGAAAGACCTATGGCTACACCTTC CASSSRSSFRKTYGYTF
NA TRBJ1-1 many TRBV28 TGTGCCAGCATTTGGAAGACTGAAGCTTTCTTT CASIWKTEAFF
TRBD2 TRBJ2-5 NA TRBV24-1 TGTGCCACCGGGGGGGGACTAGAAGAGACCCAGTACTTC CATGGGLEETQYF
NA TRBJ2-2 few TRBV5-1 TGCACCAGCAGCCGGATAGTGGGGACCGGGGAGCTGTTTTTT CTSSRIVGTGELFF